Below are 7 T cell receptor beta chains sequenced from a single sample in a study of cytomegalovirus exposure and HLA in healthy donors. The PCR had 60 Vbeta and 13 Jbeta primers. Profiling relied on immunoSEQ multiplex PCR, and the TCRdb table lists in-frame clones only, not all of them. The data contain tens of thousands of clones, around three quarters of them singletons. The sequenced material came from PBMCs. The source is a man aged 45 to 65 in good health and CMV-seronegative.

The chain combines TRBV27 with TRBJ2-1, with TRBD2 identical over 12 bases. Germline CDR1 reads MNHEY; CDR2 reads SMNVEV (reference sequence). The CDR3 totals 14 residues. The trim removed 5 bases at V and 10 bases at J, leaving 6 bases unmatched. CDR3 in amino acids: CASSRPGLAGEQFF. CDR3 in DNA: TGTGCCAGCAGTAGACCGGGACTAGCGGGCGAGCAGTTCTTC.

The CDR3 coding sequence is TGTGCCAGCAGAGTCACAGGGGGAGGCTATGGCTACACCTTC. It codes for CASRVTGGGYGYTF. The J gene is TRBJ1-2, the V gene TRBV27, with 8 bases fitting TRBD1. The V gene end was trimmed by 6 bases and the J gene end by 4 bases; junction bases not matched to a gene: 7. The CDR3 totals 14 residues. CDR1 and CDR2 from the germline V gene are MNHEY and SMNVEV (reference sequence).

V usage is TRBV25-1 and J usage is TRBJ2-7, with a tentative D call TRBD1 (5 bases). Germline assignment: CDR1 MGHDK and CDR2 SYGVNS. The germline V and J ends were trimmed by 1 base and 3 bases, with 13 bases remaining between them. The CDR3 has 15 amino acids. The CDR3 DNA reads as TGTGCCAGCAGTGAATCGGCGGCTAGGGGCTACGAGCAGTACTTC. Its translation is CASSESAARGYEQYF.

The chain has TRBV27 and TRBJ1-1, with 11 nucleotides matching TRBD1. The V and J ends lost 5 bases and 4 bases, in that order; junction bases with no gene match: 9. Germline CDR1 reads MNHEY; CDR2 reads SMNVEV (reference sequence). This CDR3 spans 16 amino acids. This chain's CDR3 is CASSPDRGRFLTEAFF. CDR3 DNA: TGTGCCAGCAGTCCGGACAGGGGGCGATTTCTCACTGAAGCTTTCTTT.

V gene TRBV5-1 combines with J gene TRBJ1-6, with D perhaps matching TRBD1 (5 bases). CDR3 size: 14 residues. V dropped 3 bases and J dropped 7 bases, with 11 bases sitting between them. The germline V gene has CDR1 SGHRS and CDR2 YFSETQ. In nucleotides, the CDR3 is TGCGCCAGCAGCTACGGGGGAGAGAATTCACCCCTCCACTTT. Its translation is CASSYGGENSPLHF. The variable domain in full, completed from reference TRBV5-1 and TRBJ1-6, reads KAGVTQTPRYLIKTRGQQVTLSCSPISGHRSVSWYQQTPGQGLQFLFEYFSETQRNKGNFPGRFSGRQFSNSRSEMNVSTLELGDSALYLCASSYGGENSPLHFGNGTRLTVT.

CDR3 in DNA: TGTGCCAGTAGTGTGCGACAGGGACGTACTGAAGCTTTCTTT. The encoded protein is CASSVRQGRTEAFF. This sequence joins TRBV19 and TRBJ1-1, with 7 bases aligning to TRBD1. The CDR3 consists of 14 residues. V was clipped by 5 bases and J by 5 bases; unmatched bases: 8. Germline V gives CDR1 LNHDA, CDR2 SQIVND (reference sequence).

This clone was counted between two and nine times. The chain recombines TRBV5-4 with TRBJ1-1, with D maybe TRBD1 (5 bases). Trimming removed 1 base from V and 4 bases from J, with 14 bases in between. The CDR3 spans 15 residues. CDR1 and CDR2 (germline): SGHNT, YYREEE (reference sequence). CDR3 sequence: CASSLLQGGVTEAFF. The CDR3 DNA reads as TGTGCCAGCAGCTTGCTTCAGGGCGGGGTCACTGAAGCTTTCTTT.